The 30 T cell receptor beta chains given below trace back to one sample, sequenced in a study of OX40 agonist ivuxolimab in advanced cancers. Generated by immunoSEQ multiplex PCR, the TCRdb table keeps only in-frame clones and is missing some. The table records about 80,000 clones, just under 85% of them present only once. The sequenced sample was CD4+ or CD8+ T cells sorted from blood, obtained in a trial of the OX40 agonist ivuxolimab. Every receptor here comes from an adult with an advanced solid tumor such as melanoma, head and neck, liver or kidney cancer.

CDR3 protein: CASSLAGGRETQYF. The CDR3 nucleotides are TGCGCCAGCAGCTTGGCTGGGGGACGGGAGACCCAGTACTTC. This chain links TRBV5-1 with TRBJ2-5; either TRBD1 or TRBD2 may supply D (5 bases each). Trimming pared 0 bases from V and 5 bases from J, leaving 11 bases between. Germline CDR1 is SGHRS and CDR2 is YFSETQ. This CDR3 has 14 amino acids.

This rearrangement joins TRBV5-1 to TRBJ1-4, with D hard to call. This CDR3 is 15 amino acids long. CDR1 is SGHRS, CDR2 YFSETQ, per germline. The V end lost 4 bases, the J end lost 0 bases, and 10 bases lay between the germline ends. For the CDR3, the DNA is TGCGCCAGCAGCGCACAACCCACAACTAATGAAAAACTGTTTTTT. It codes for CASSAQPTTNEKLFF.

This rearrangement joins TRBV5-6 to TRBJ2-2, with a possible D match to TRBD2 (5 bases). The germline CDR1 and CDR2 sequences are SGHDT and YYEEEE. Trimming left V 4 bases short and J 6 bases short, with 10 bases between. The CDR3 has 13 residues. The chain's CDR3 is CASSRGSPGELFF. CDR3 nucleotides: TGTGCCAGCAGCCGGGGAAGTCCCGGGGAGCTGTTTTTT.

The rearrangement joins TRBV11-3 to TRBJ2-1; D is unclear. CDR1 and CDR2 (germline): SGHNT, YENEEA. The length of the CDR3 is 12 residues. Trimming pared 5 bases from V and 2 bases from J, leaving 4 bases between. CDR3 in amino acids: CASSNPYNEQFF. CDR3 bases: TGTGCCAGCAGCAACCCCTACAATGAGCAGTTCTTC. The complete variable domain, with remaining parts taken from reference TRBV11-3 and TRBJ2-1, reads EAGVVQSPRYKIIEKKQPVAFWCNPISGHNTLYWYLQNLGQGPELLIRYENEEAVDDSQLPKDRFSAERLKGVDSTLKIQPAELGDSAVYLCASSNPYNEQFFGPGTRLTVL.

The chain employs TRBV11-2 and TRBJ2-2; no firm D call. This CDR3 has 17 residues. The ends were cut back, 4 bases at V and 3 bases at J, with 18 bases in the middle. Germline CDR1 SGHAT, CDR2 FQNNGV. The CDR3 loop is CASSSDKALRDTGELFF. CDR3 nucleotides: TGTGCCAGCAGCTCAGATAAGGCCCTCCGGGACACCGGGGAGCTGTTTTTT.

V gene TRBV27 combines with J gene TRBJ2-1; 7 nucleotides align to TRBD2. This CDR3 has 17 residues. Germline V CDR1 and CDR2: MNHEY, SMNVEV (reference sequence). Losses at the gene ends were 5 bases for V and 6 bases for J; bases not matched to a gene: 16. The CDR3 DNA reads as TGTGCCAGCAGTCCTAGCCCGGGGGGAATAGAACGCAATGAGCAGTTCTTC. It yields the protein CASSPSPGGIERNEQFF.

This chain uses TRBV15 with TRBJ2-3, with D perhaps matching TRBD1 (5 bases). Germline-derived CDR1 and CDR2 are LNHNV and YYDKDF (reference sequence). CDR3 length equals 15 residues. Trimming stripped 4 bases from V and 2 bases from J, with 13 bases between. CDR3 loop: CATSNGRGLTDTQYF. The CDR3, as DNA: TGTGCCACCAGCAACGGTAGGGGTCTCACAGATACGCAGTATTTT.

The chain employs TRBV5-1 and TRBJ2-7; D gene ambiguous. The V and J ends lost 0 bases and 2 bases respectively, with 9 bases between them. The CDR3 is 14 amino acids. Germline V gene sequence: CDR1 SGHRS, CDR2 YFSETQ. The CDR3 DNA reads as TGCGCCAGCAGCTTGGGGCTAGGAGCCTACGAGCAGTACTTC. Its protein product is CASSLGLGAYEQYF.

The J gene is TRBJ1-2, the V gene TRBV11-2; D uncertain. Deletions cut 0 bases from V and 0 bases from J, with 11 bases between. The CDR3 totals 16 residues. Per germline, CDR1 SGHAT and CDR2 FQNNGV. The CDR3 nucleotides read TGTGCCAGCAGCTTAGATACCCCCAGTTCTAACTATGGCTACACCTTC. Translated, it gives CASSLDTPSSNYGYTF.

In this sample, this clone turned up once. The chain links TRBV5-4 to TRBJ2-1; 7 bases map to TRBD2. The CDR3 extends over 16 amino acids. With V trimmed by 3 bases and J by 4 bases, 10 bases remained unmatched. Germline V gene lookup returns CDR1 SGHNT and CDR2 YYREEE (reference sequence). The CDR3 DNA reads TGTGCCAGCAGCTACACTACTAGCGCCAATTACAATGAGCAGTTCTTC. This codes for CASSYTTSANYNEQFF.

This clone has just one count. This rearrangement joins TRBV30 to TRBJ1-2; 12 bases map to TRBD1. Germline assignment: CDR1 GTSNPN and CDR2 SVGIG (reference sequence). V was pared by 5 bases and J by 4 bases, with 8 bases of the junction left unmatched. The CDR3 has 15 amino acids. CDR3 in DNA: TGTGCCTGGGTTGGGACAGGGGGCAAAGGCTATGGCTACACCTTC. This translates into CAWVGTGGKGYGYTF.

This sequence joins TRBV5-6 and TRBJ1-2; no firm D call. The germline V gene encodes CDR1 SGHDT and CDR2 YYEEEE. The CDR3 sequence is 13 residues long. V was pared by 3 bases and J by 3 bases, with 9 bases between. CDR3 DNA sequence: TGTGCCAGCAGCTCCGGACTTCACTATGGCTACACCTTC. Its protein is CASSSGLHYGYTF. The full variable domain, in which reference TRBV5-6 and TRBJ1-2 provide the parts outside the CDR3, is DAGVTQSPTHLIKTRGQQVTLRCSPKSGHDTVSWYQQALGQGPQFIFQYYEEEERQRGNFPDRFSGHQFPNYSSELNVNALLLGDSALYLCASSSGLHYGYTFGSGTRLTVV.

The chain uses TRBV4-1 and TRBJ2-3; D uncertain. The germline V and J ends were trimmed by 1 base and 0 bases, with 5 bases remaining between them. CDR3 length: 14 amino acids. Germline values: CDR1 MGHRA, CDR2 YSYEKL. As DNA, the CDR3 is TGCGCCAGCAGCCAAGGTGGGAGCACAGATACGCAGTATTTT. Its translation is CASSQGGSTDTQYF.

The V gene is TRBV5-4, the J gene TRBJ2-2; D might be TRBD1 (6 bases). CDR1 SGHNT and CDR2 YYREEE come from the germline V gene (reference sequence). CDR3 length: 14 amino acids. The V gene lost 3 bases and the J gene lost 6 bases, with 12 bases spanning the gap. The CDR3 nucleotides are TGTGCCAGCAGCTCGGACAGTCCGGCCGGGGAGCTGTTTTTT. This sequence encodes CASSSDSPAGELFF. Looking up the rest from reference TRBV5-4 and TRBJ2-2 gives the full variable domain: ETGVTQSPTHLIKTRGQQVTLRCSSQSGHNTVSWYQQALGQGPQFIFQYYREEENGRGNFPPRFSGLQFPNYSSELNVNALELDDSALYLCASSSDSPAGELFFGEGSRLTVL.

This clone has a handful of counts. The V call is TRBV7-2, the J call TRBJ2-7; D is uncertain. Trimming took off 2 bases at V and 5 bases at J, with 10 bases between the two ends. Germline values: CDR1 SGHTA, CDR2 FQGNSA. This CDR3 comprises 13 residues. The CDR3, as DNA: TGTGCCAGCAGCTTATGTCGGGCCGACGAGCAGTACTTC. Its translation is CASSLCRADEQYF.

This chain connects TRBV11-2 to TRBJ2-1; D is unclear. V lost 2 bases and J 9 bases, leaving 14 bases between the germline ends. The CDR3 consists of 14 residues. CDR1 is SGHAT, CDR2 FQNNGV, per germline. The CDR3 DNA is TGTGCCAGCAGCTTAACAATTCAGGAGCCTGAGCAGTTCTTC. Translation gives CASSLTIQEPEQFF.

V is TRBV6-5 and J is TRBJ1-5; no clear D. CDR3 length: 15 residues. Trimming pared 4 bases from V and 0 bases from J, leaving 10 bases between. Germline values: CDR1 MNHEY, CDR2 SVGAGI. The chain's CDR3 is CASSSKRSSNQPQHF. For the CDR3, the DNA is TGTGCCAGCAGTTCAAAGAGGAGTAGCAATCAGCCCCAGCATTTT.

This clone has a handful of counts. V usage is TRBV14 and J usage is TRBJ2-1; D is uncertain. CDR1 is SGHDN and CDR2 is FVKESK in the germline V gene. The ends were cut back, 0 bases at V and 6 bases at J, with 15 bases in the middle. The CDR3 totals 16 residues. The CDR3 region is CASSQDRIGSPNEQFF. DNA for the CDR3: TGTGCCAGCAGCCAAGACAGGATCGGTAGTCCCAATGAGCAGTTCTTC.

The gene calls are TRBV14 and TRBJ1-1; D might be TRBD1 (6 bases). The CDR3 has 14 amino acids. Germline lookup yields CDR1 SGHDN and CDR2 FVKESK. Trimming shortened V by 6 bases and J by 2 bases, and 13 bases separated the two germline ends. DNA of the CDR3: TGTGCCAGCAGTAAGGCGGGGGCTAACACTGAAGCTTTCTTT. The encoded protein is CASSKAGANTEAFF.

The V call is TRBV30, the J call TRBJ2-7; D not certain. The length of the CDR3 is 14 residues. Trimming removed 4 bases at V and 2 bases at J, with 15 bases between. The germline gives CDR1 GTSNPN, CDR2 SVGIG (reference sequence). The CDR3 here is CAWTRALAPYEQYF. Written as DNA, the CDR3 is TGTGCCTGGACCAGAGCGTTAGCCCCCTACGAGCAGTACTTC.

The V call is TRBV9, the J call TRBJ2-3, with 8 nucleotides matching TRBD2. From germline, CDR1 is SGDLS and CDR2 YYNGEE. The CDR3 has 15 residues. The V segment lost 4 bases and the J segment 4 bases; nucleotides outside the gene matches: 8. This CDR3 is CASSPRLARPDTQYF. The CDR3 DNA reads as TGTGCCAGCAGCCCGCGACTAGCGAGGCCAGATACGCAGTATTTT. The full variable domain, in which reference TRBV9 and TRBJ2-3 provide the parts outside the CDR3, is DSGVTQTPKHLITATGQRVTLRCSPRSGDLSVYWYQQSLDQGLQFLIQYYNGEERAKGNILERFSAQQFPDLHSELNLSSLELGDSALYFCASSPRLARPDTQYFGPGTRLTVL.

This rearrangement joins TRBV9 to TRBJ1-1; D is ambiguous. The length of the CDR3 is 15 residues. The germline gives CDR1 SGDLS, CDR2 YYNGEE. Trimming removed 7 bases from V and 3 bases from J, with 19 bases in between. The CDR3 nucleotides are TGTGCCAGCGATCGGTCGGGAGCTAGGGACACTGAAGCTTTCTTT. It encodes CASDRSGARDTEAFF.

The chain has TRBV30 and TRBJ1-3; possibly TRBD1 for D (6 bases). The V end was cut by 2 bases, the J end by 3 bases, with 14 bases between. The CDR3 length is 15 residues. CDR1 and CDR2 from the germline V gene are GTSNPN and SVGIG (reference sequence). The CDR3: CAWSLGGGYGNTIYF. In DNA, the CDR3 is TGTGCCTGGAGTTTGGGTGGGGGCTATGGAAACACCATATATTTT.

The gene calls are TRBV29-1 and TRBJ1-2; D gene unclear. Looked up from germline, CDR1 is SQVTM and CDR2 is ANQGSEA. The CDR3 sequence is 15 residues long. Between the trimmed V and J ends, which lost 0 bases and 5 bases, there was a span of 16 bases. The CDR3 bases are TGCAGCGTTGAAGATCGAGAGGAGCTCAATTATGGCTACACCTTC. Its translation: CSVEDREELNYGYTF.

V gene TRBV30 combines with J gene TRBJ2-7; a weak D match, TRBD1 (5 bases). The CDR3 consists of 14 residues. From germline, CDR1 is GTSNPN and CDR2 SVGIG (reference sequence). V shed 0 bases and J shed 3 bases, with 12 bases lying between them. Here the CDR3 reads CAWSVSQGGYEQYF. CDR3 sequence (DNA): TGTGCCTGGAGTGTATCCCAGGGTGGCTACGAGCAGTACTTC.

The V call is TRBV2, the J call TRBJ1-2; D not certain. Per germline, CDR1 SNHLY and CDR2 FYNNEI. The V end was cut by 6 bases, the J end by 7 bases, with 18 bases between. The CDR3 runs 14 residues. The CDR3 nucleotides read TGTGCCAGCAGCCCCGAATCCCGTTCTCGTGGCTACACCTTC. This translates into CASSPESRSRGYTF.

CDR3 nucleotides: TGTGCCAGCAGTTGGACAGGAGCCTACGAGCAGTACTTC. It specifies CASSWTGAYEQYF. V is TRBV28 and J is TRBJ2-7; 7 nucleotides line up with TRBD1. CDR1 and CDR2 from the germline V gene are MDHEN and SYDVKM. Trimming at V came to 4 bases and at J to 2 bases, leaving 2 bases not matched to a gene. This CDR3 comprises 13 residues.

This clone has only one observation. The chain combines TRBV6-1 with TRBJ2-7; maybe TRBD1 (6 bases). The germline V gene has CDR1 MNHNS and CDR2 SASEGT. Trimming pared 7 bases from V and 7 bases from J, leaving 23 bases between. CDR3 length equals 15 residues. Written as DNA, the CDR3 is TGTGCCAGCATTATACCGGGACATCCAGTCAAGGAGCAGTACTTC. As protein: CASIIPGHPVKEQYF.

This CDR3 is CASSYAGEETQYF. The CDR3 bases are TGTGCCAGCAGTTATGCGGGGGAAGAGACCCAGTACTTC. The chain joins TRBV5-4 to TRBJ2-5, with 7 bases fitting TRBD2. The CDR3 is 13 amino acids. Per the germline V gene, CDR1 is SGHNT and CDR2 is YYREEE (reference sequence). The trim removed 5 bases at V and 3 bases at J, leaving 4 bases unmatched.

The chain carries TRBV6-6 and TRBJ1-2; the match to TRBD1 covers 7 bases. The CDR3 has 15 residues. Germline-derived CDR1 and CDR2 are MNHNY and SVGAGI (reference sequence). Losses at the gene ends were 6 bases for V and 2 bases for J; bases not matched to a gene: 9. CDR3 sequence (DNA): TGTGCCAGCAGGCGGGGACAGCGGTCAAACTATGGCTACACCTTC. Its translation: CASRRGQRSNYGYTF.